These 2 T cell receptor beta chains originate from one sample sequenced in a study of Ad26.COV2.S vaccination and SARS-CoV-2 variants. Here immunoSEQ multiplex PCR was the method, and the copy in TCRdb shows in-frame clones only, minus some. The table records just over 350,000 clones, approximately 84% of them present only once. Treatment given: some 20 received Ad26.COV2.S at low or high dose, single or two shots; roughly 5 received placebo; per-sample allocation not given. Vaccine and placebo recipients were sampled on day 63 after the first injection. The sequences come from peripheral blood, collected in a trial of Ad26.COV2.S vaccine versus placebo. These receptor sequences come from a person aged 18-65 years who received the Ad26.COV2.S COVID-19 vaccine or a placebo.

This chain connects TRBV6-5 to TRBJ2-5; 10 nucleotides align to TRBD2. CDR1 and CDR2 from the germline V gene are MNHEY and SVGAGI. With 6 bases clipped from V and 5 bases from J, the junction kept 9 bases outside the gene matches. The CDR3 runs 15 residues. The CDR3 nucleotides are TGTGCCAGCAGGAGGGGGCTAGCGGGAGTCGAGACCCAGTACTTC. Translation: CASRRGLAGVETQYF.

As for this clone: At one end the junction does not follow the germline gene, possibly because of a read error. The chain has TRBV3-1 (or the pseudogene TRBV3-2) and TRBJ2-1; no definite D call. The CDR3 consists of 12 residues. Looked up from germline, CDR1 is LGHDT and CDR2 is YNNKEL (reference sequence). The CDR3 is CASSRGYTEQFF. The CDR3 nucleotides read TGTGCCAGCAGCCGGGGATACACTGAGCAGTTCTTC.